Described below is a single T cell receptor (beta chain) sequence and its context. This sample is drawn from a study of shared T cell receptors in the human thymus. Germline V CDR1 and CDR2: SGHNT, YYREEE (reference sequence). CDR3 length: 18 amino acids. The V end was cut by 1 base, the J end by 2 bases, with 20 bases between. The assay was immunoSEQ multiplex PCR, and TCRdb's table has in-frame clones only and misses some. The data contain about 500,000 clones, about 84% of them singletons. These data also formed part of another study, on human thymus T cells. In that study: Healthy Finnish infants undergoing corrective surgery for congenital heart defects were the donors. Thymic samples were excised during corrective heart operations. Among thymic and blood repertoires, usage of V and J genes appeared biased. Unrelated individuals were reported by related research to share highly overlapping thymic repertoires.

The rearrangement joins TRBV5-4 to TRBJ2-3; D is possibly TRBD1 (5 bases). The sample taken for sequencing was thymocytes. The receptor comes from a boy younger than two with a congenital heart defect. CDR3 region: CASSLPAWGPRPTDTQYF. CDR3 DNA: TGTGCCAGCAGCTTGCCGGCTTGGGGCCCCAGGCCCACAGATACGCAGTATTTT.